This entry features one T cell receptor beta chain sequence. These data originate in a study of regulatory T cells in long-lasting Graves disease. For TCR beta, libraries came from iRepertoire HTBI primers and Arm-PCR of CDR3 regions. Each CDR3 protein is one row after TCRdb ran MiXCR on the multiplex PCR reads. The data show about 400,000 distinct CDR3 sequences, with 20% seen just once and 20% held by the top ten. The CDR3 has 14 residues. V was trimmed by 7 bases and J by 0 bases, leaving 12 bases between them. Germline CDR1 SGHRS, CDR2 YFSETQ. The time point denotes: persistent/refractory GD, antithyroid drugs over 5 years with positive TRAb. Making the TCR library involved RNA that had been extracted from PBMCs. Graves' disease diagnosis used American Thyroid Association guidelines.

The clonotype was recovered from a female donor with Graves disease. The rearrangement uses TRBV5-1 and TRBJ2-3; TRBD2 might be the D (6 bases). This material consisted of peripheral blood mononuclear cells (PBMCs), taken when the disease was refractory, from a patient treated with antithyroid drugs. CDR3 DNA sequence: TGCGCCAGCGACCCCGGGAGCAGCACAGATACGCAGTATTTT. This sequence encodes CASDPGSSTDTQYF.